This TCR beta chain was observed in a study of shared clonotypes between healthy human individuals. Turning to the study itself: Per-donor plates numbered three CD4 naive, three CD4 memory, two CD8 naive and one CD8 memory.

The protocol was immunoSEQ multiplex PCR, while the TCRdb copy is restricted to in-frame clones and leaves out a portion. Among roughly 650,000 clones listed, around 97% were seen once. Researchers partitioned CD4+ cells into CD45RA+ naive and CD45RA-negative memory subsets. From germline, CDR1 is SNHLY and CDR2 FYNNEI. V shed 2 bases, J shed 8 bases, and the junction held 2 bases outside the gene matches. The CDR3 has 13 amino acids. The specimen was naive CD4+ T cells sorted from blood. Subset reported: CD45RA+ positively selected. This chain connects TRBV2 to TRBJ1-4; 7 bases align to TRBD1. This clonotype originated in a woman aged 25 to 39 in good health. DNA for the CDR3: TGTGCCAGCAGTGAAACAGGGGAAGAAAAACTGTTTTTT. Its translation is CASSETGEEKLFF.